Below, one T cell receptor (beta chain) is given with its context. The antigen is undetermined. This sample stems from a study of OX40 agonist ivuxolimab in advanced cancers. Study at large: Patients were roughly 87% male with ages about 23 to 79, mean approximately 62. One hepatocellular carcinoma and a couple of cutaneous melanoma patients partially responded.

Whole-study results and caveats: CD8+ T cells were the subset that, on average, had more expanded clones than CD4+. Within 6 weeks, CD4+ and CD8+ blood T cells expanded clonally at 0.1 to 3.0 mg/kg.

Per germline, CDR1 SGHTA and CDR2 FQGNSA. The CDR3 is 14 residues long. V was cut by 2 bases and J by 7 bases, with 14 bases left in between. Only in-frame clones appear in the TCRdb table, and some are missing; sequencing was by immunoSEQ multiplex PCR. The table shows over 85,000 clones, with roughly nine tenths occurring only once. The sequence was collected from an adult with an advanced solid tumor such as melanoma, head and neck, liver or kidney cancer. This rearrangement joins TRBV7-2 to TRBJ1-1, with no clear D. Material: CD4+ or CD8+ T cells sorted from blood, obtained in a trial of the OX40 agonist ivuxolimab. In DNA form, the CDR3 reads TGTGCCAGCAGCTTACAGACCCGGGTGTATGAAGCTTTCTTT. Amino acids: CASSLQTRVYEAFF.